A single sample gave rise to the 14 T cell receptor beta chains below, sequenced in a study of control samples from healthy donors and cancer patients. Assay: immunoSEQ multiplex PCR; the TCRdb copy retains only in-frame clones and omits some. The repertoire holds about 160,000 clones, with roughly 92% as singletons. The material sequenced was blood. The source is a young woman in good health.

This chain uses TRBV5-1 with TRBJ1-3, with 7 bases fitting TRBD1. V trimming: 4 bases; J trimming: 7 bases; junction bases outside the gene matches: 8. The CDR3 is 14 amino acids. The germline V gene has CDR1 SGHRS and CDR2 YFSETQ. CDR3 sequence (DNA): TGCGCCAGCAGCCAGGGGGGATTGGCGAACACCATATATTTT. This encodes CASSQGGLANTIYF.

This clone appeared a single time. This chain uses TRBV12-3 or TRBV12-4 with TRBJ2-1; D unresolved. The CDR3 is 12 residues long. CDR3 sequence reads: CATGSSYNEQFF. CDR3 coding DNA: TGTGCGACCGGAAGCTCCTACAATGAGCAGTTCTTC.

The chain links TRBV5-8 to TRBJ2-1; 7 bases line up with TRBD2. Germline CDR1 and CDR2: SGHTS and YDEGEE. This CDR3 spans 17 amino acids. V was clipped by 1 base and J by 7 bases; unmatched bases: 14. The DNA for the CDR3 is TGTGCCAGCAGCTTGACCGAGCCAGCGGGAAGGAGGAATGAGCAGTTCTTC. This sequence encodes CASSLTEPAGRRNEQFF.

The J gene is TRBJ1-6, the V gene TRBV5-1; no reliable D call. The germline V gene encodes CDR1 SGHRS and CDR2 YFSETQ. The ends were cut back, 2 bases at V and 6 bases at J, with 9 bases in the middle. The CDR3 has 14 amino acids. The CDR3 DNA follows: TGCGCCAGCAGCTTATGGGGAGGTAATTCACCCCTCCACTTT. This sequence encodes CASSLWGGNSPLHF.

V is TRBV5-5 and J is TRBJ2-7, with D perhaps given as TRBD1 or TRBD2 (5 bases each). Germline CDR1 is SGHKS and CDR2 is YYEKEE (reference sequence). V lost 3 bases, J lost 5 bases, and 18 bases lay in between. This CDR3 has 15 residues. The CDR3 coding sequence is TGTGCCAGCAGCTCATCGGGGACGCCTGCCCACGAGCAGTACTTC. Protein: CASSSSGTPAHEQYF.

This clone appeared once. The junction departs from germline at one end; a sequencing error may be responsible. Other DNA sequences from this sample encode an identical CDR3 as well. The chain uses TRBV5-4 and TRBJ2-5; D gene unclear. CDR3 length: 12 residues. Germline CDR1 and CDR2: SGHNT and YYREEE (reference sequence). CDR3 in DNA: TGCGCCAGCAGCTTGAATTCTGAGACCCAGTACTTC. Amino acid sequence: CASSLNSETQYF.

V and J are TRBV29-1 and TRBJ1-6, with a tentative D call TRBD1 (6 bases). CDR1 and CDR2 (germline): SQVTM, ANQGSEA. Trimming removed 6 bases from V and 0 bases from J, with 18 bases in between. This CDR3 has 17 residues. The CDR3 spells CSVRTGPQGSYNSPLHF. The CDR3 DNA reads TGCAGCGTACGAACAGGGCCCCAGGGCTCCTATAATTCACCCCTCCACTTT.

The V and J genes are TRBV19 and TRBJ2-3; 13 bases line up with TRBD2. From germline, CDR1 is LNHDA and CDR2 SQIVND (reference sequence). This CDR3 has 19 amino acids. V shed 6 bases and J 0 bases; nucleotides not matched to a gene: 12. The chain's CDR3 is CASSKRNPGLAGSTDTQYF. CDR3 bases: TGTGCCAGTAGCAAGCGAAATCCGGGACTAGCGGGAAGCACAGATACGCAGTATTTT.

The genes are TRBV3-1 (or the pseudogene TRBV3-2) and TRBJ2-4; 10 bases line up with TRBD1. This CDR3 spans 16 amino acids. The V gene end was trimmed by 0 bases and the J gene end by 8 bases; junction bases not matched to a gene: 7. Germline V gene data show CDR1 as LGHDT and CDR2 as YNNKEL (reference sequence). The CDR3 nucleotides read TGTGCCAGCAGCCAAGATCCCGGGACAGGGGAGGACATTCAGTACTTC. Protein product: CASSQDPGTGEDIQYF.

The chain recombines TRBV19 with TRBJ2-7, with TRBD2 identical over 8 bases. V gave up 2 bases and J gave up 0 bases; unmatched junction bases: 3. CDR3 length: 15 amino acids. Germline V CDR1 and CDR2: LNHDA, SQIVND (reference sequence). CDR3 sequence (DNA): TGTGCCAGTAGTATAACCAGCGGGAGCTCCTACGAGCAGTACTTC. Translating it yields CASSITSGSSYEQYF.

V and J are TRBV9 and TRBJ2-1, with TRBD2 identical over 9 bases. CDR3 length equals 13 residues. Germline CDR1 is SGDLS and CDR2 is YYNGEE. Trimming cost V 7 bases and J 10 bases; bases outside gene matches: 9. The CDR3 protein is CASGLARRGEQFF. The DNA of the CDR3 is TGTGCCAGCGGACTAGCGCGAAGGGGCGAGCAGTTCTTC.

The chain couples TRBV7-3 to TRBJ2-1; TRBD2 matches 7 bases. The CDR3 spans 15 residues. After removal of 2 bases from V and 4 bases from J, the junction contained 5 bases not matched to a gene. Germline V gives CDR1 SGHTA, CDR2 FQGTGA. The CDR3 here is CASSLESSGYNEQFF. In nucleotides, the CDR3 is TGTGCCAGCAGCTTAGAATCTAGCGGATACAATGAGCAGTTCTTC.

In the case of this clone: Other DNA sequences within the sample encode an identical CDR3. The chain is built from TRBV4-3 and TRBJ2-2; D is unresolved. The CDR3 covers 14 residues. Germline loops: CDR1 LGHNA, CDR2 YSLEER. V was cut by 4 bases and J by 1 base, with 7 bases left in between. CDR3 nucleotides: TGCGCCAGCAGCCCCTCCGGGAACACCGGGGAGCTGTTTTTT. This translates into CASSPSGNTGELFF.

The CDR3 reads CASRPGQTYEQYF. The DNA of the CDR3 is TGTGCCAGCAGGCCGGGGCAGACTTACGAGCAGTACTTC. V and J are TRBV12-3 or TRBV12-4 and TRBJ2-7; D is perhaps TRBD1 or TRBD2 (5 bases each). Between the trimmed V and J ends, which lost 6 bases and 4 bases, there was a span of 13 bases. The CDR3 runs 13 residues.